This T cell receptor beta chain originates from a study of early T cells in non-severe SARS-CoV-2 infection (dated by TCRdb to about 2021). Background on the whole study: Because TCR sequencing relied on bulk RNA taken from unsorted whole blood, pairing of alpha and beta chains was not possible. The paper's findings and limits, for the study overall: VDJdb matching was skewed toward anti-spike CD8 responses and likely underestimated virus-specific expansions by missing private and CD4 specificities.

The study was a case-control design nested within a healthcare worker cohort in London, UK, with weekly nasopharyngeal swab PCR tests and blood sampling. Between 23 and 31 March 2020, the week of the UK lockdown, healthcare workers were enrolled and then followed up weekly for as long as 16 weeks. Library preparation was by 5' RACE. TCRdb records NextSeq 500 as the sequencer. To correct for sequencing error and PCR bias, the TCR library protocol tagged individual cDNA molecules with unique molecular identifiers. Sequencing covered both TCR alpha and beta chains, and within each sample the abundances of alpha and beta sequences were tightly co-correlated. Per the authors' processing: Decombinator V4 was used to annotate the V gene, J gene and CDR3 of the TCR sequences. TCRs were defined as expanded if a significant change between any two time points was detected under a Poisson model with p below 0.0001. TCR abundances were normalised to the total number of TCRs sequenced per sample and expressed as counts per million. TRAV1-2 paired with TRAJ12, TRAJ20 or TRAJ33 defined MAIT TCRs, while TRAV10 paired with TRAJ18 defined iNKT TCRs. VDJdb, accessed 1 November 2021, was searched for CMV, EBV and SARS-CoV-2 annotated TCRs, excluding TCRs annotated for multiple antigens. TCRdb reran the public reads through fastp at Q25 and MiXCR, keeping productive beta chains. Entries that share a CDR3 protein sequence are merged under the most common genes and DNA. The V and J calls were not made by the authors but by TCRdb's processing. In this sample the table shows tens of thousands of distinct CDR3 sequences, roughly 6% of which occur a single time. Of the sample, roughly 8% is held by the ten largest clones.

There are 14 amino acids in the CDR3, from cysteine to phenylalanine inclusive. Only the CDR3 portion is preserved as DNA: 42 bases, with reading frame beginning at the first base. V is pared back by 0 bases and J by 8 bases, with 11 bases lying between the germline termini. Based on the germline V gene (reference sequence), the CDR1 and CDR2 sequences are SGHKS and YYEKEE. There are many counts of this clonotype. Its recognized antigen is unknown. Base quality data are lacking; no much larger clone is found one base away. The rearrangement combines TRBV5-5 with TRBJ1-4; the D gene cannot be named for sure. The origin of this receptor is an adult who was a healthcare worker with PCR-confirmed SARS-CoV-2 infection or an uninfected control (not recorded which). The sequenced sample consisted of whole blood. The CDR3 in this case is CASSLDPVVEKLFF. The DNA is TGTGCCAGCAGCTTGGACCCAGTGGTAGAAAAACTGTTTTTT.